This is a list of T cell receptor beta chains from one sample in a study of identical twins. TCRdb redid the calling of the 5' RACE reads with MiXCR, one entry per CDR3 protein. Found here are around 490,000 distinct CDR3 sequences, 20% to 25% of them singletons; the top ten hold 0.48%. A further study also used this sample, focusing on yellow fever vaccine responses in identical twins.

Sequencing was carried out using CD4+ T cells sorted from blood. Receptor source: a woman under 30 in good health. Each CDR3 is given with its conserved first and last residue. Each record gives: CDR3 protein, V gene, J gene.

CDR3: CASSQDGNSPLHF
V: TRBV5-5
J: TRBJ1-6

CDR3: CASSSSYEAFF
V: TRBV6-6
J: TRBJ1-1

CDR3: CASRALAGGPNEQFF
V: TRBV28
J: TRBJ2-1

CDR3: CAISGGIDTQYF
V: TRBV10-3
J: TRBJ2-3

CDR3: CASSLGPLAPVAKNIQYF
V: TRBV11-2
J: TRBJ2-4

CDR3: CASSQSNTGGITEAFF
V: TRBV23-1
J: TRBJ1-1

CDR3: CASSYSGISTGELFF
V: TRBV11-2
J: TRBJ2-2

CDR3: CASSLRQAAGELFF
V: TRBV12-3/TRBV12-4
J: TRBJ2-2

CDR3: CASTSRMYEQYF
V: TRBV12-3/TRBV12-4
J: TRBJ2-7

CDR3: CASSFHRAGGANVLTF
V: TRBV9
J: TRBJ2-6

CDR3: CASSGERGLDTQYF
V: TRBV6-1
J: TRBJ2-3

CDR3: CASSPSRGAGELFF
V: TRBV7-7
J: TRBJ2-2

CDR3: CASSYTPGYEQYF
V: TRBV10-1
J: TRBJ2-7

CDR3: CASSPTSGGPGETQYF
V: TRBV3-1
J: TRBJ2-5

CDR3: CASSLKRFWFTDTQYF
V: TRBV3-1
J: TRBJ2-3

CDR3: CASGSTSYEQYF
V: TRBV12-3/TRBV12-4
J: TRBJ2-7

CDR3: CASRTDRGADTQYF
V: TRBV7-9
J: TRBJ2-3

CDR3: CASRVDQETQYF
V: TRBV5-1
J: TRBJ2-5

CDR3: CASSEGQGMQGEQFF
V: TRBV5-1
J: TRBJ2-1

CDR3: CASGQGLAGVYEQFF
V: TRBV12-5
J: TRBJ2-1

CDR3: CASSQDETVNTGELFF
V: TRBV14
J: TRBJ2-2

CDR3: CAIAGTGWKTEAFF
V: TRBV10-3
J: TRBJ1-1

CDR3: CASSTGGQGVRDEQFF
V: TRBV11-2
J: TRBJ2-1

CDR3: CASSRDRAPAGYTF
V: TRBV12-3/TRBV12-4
J: TRBJ1-2

CDR3: CASSLVKTGTGDNSPLHF
V: TRBV5-1
J: TRBJ1-6

CDR3: CASSLGPSSSYNEQFF
V: TRBV5-1
J: TRBJ2-1

CDR3: CSVEGGVVNYEQYF
V: TRBV29-1
J: TRBJ2-7

CDR3: CASSLNRGRTEAFF
V: TRBV6-1
J: TRBJ1-1

CDR3: CATGGGITYNEQFF
V: TRBV10-3
J: TRBJ2-1

CDR3: CASSGSAGATGELFF
V: TRBV5-1
J: TRBJ2-2

CDR3: CASSARGLAGSYNEQFF
V: TRBV7-8
J: TRBJ2-1

CDR3: CASSYKGNQPQHF
V: TRBV27
J: TRBJ1-5

CDR3: CASSPDRGFEQYF
V: TRBV27
J: TRBJ2-7

CDR3: CASSPGDYPQGRETQYF
V: TRBV5-1
J: TRBJ2-5

CDR3: CASSHTRPDRASYEQYF
V: TRBV28
J: TRBJ2-7

CDR3: CSATEIRRSSGKNEQFF
V: TRBV20-1
J: TRBJ2-1

CDR3: CSASRLAGVSDTQYF
V: TRBV20-1
J: TRBJ2-3

CDR3: CSARGGGPTSYNEQFF
V: TRBV20-1
J: TRBJ2-1

CDR3: CASSTLSGNHNEQFF
V: TRBV12-3/TRBV12-4
J: TRBJ2-1

CDR3: CASSLGDSPSLQYF
V: TRBV18
J: TRBJ2-3

CDR3: CASSLQQGNLYSNQPQHF
V: TRBV16
J: TRBJ1-5

CDR3: CASLNSRDRGFGWTYNEQFF
V: TRBV2
J: TRBJ2-1

CDR3: CASLKGGQGSGELFF
V: TRBV2
J: TRBJ2-2

CDR3: CASSMTGLASPLHF
V: TRBV19
J: TRBJ1-6

CDR3: CASSQVSNTGELFF
V: TRBV3-1
J: TRBJ2-2

CDR3: CASRSLPLEIGELFF
V: TRBV6-1
J: TRBJ2-2

CDR3: CASSFGTGSFEKGYTF
V: TRBV12-3/TRBV12-4
J: TRBJ1-2

CDR3: CASRRQGLNSGNTIYF
V: TRBV6-1
J: TRBJ1-3

CDR3: CAISDILGMQVGYEQYF
V: TRBV10-3
J: TRBJ2-7

CDR3: CASSLKAGANVLTF
V: TRBV12-3/TRBV12-4
J: TRBJ2-6

CDR3: CSVGVAGGSTDTQYF
V: TRBV29-1
J: TRBJ2-3

CDR3: CASSLRSSARNEQFF
V: TRBV5-1
J: TRBJ2-1

CDR3: CASSQLTGSYEAFF
V: TRBV7-9
J: TRBJ1-1

CDR3: CASSLVAGGNAGTGELFF
V: TRBV7-7
J: TRBJ2-2

CDR3: CASSLGLRGIFEKLFF
V: TRBV7-8
J: TRBJ1-4